The clone carrying this T cell receptor beta chain was recorded at least ten times. Antigen: not known. TCRdb reprocessed the reads via MiXCR and lists one record per CDR3 protein. This sample has 210,000 or so distinct CDR3 sequences; around 6.6% occur once, and the top ten carry around 6%. These data belong to a study of T cell repertoires in cytomegalovirus infection. Study-level findings and limits: In two of eight donors, the top clonotype was HLA-C-restricted CMV-specific.

The TCR originated in a human donor in good health (CMV status not recorded). Some clones in this sample may be carry-over from other donors' samples. The sample was PBMCs.

In DNA, the CDR3 is TGCGCCACTACTAGGTCTAGCGGGGGGGGTGGCGATACGCAGTATTTT. This encodes CATTRSSGGGGDTQYF. The J gene is TRBJ2-3, the V gene TRBV10-2; TRBD2 matches 12 bases. The ends lost 10 bases at V and 6 bases at J; junction bases unmatched: 14. The CDR3 spans 16 residues. Germline V gene sequence: CDR1 WSHSY, CDR2 SAAADI.